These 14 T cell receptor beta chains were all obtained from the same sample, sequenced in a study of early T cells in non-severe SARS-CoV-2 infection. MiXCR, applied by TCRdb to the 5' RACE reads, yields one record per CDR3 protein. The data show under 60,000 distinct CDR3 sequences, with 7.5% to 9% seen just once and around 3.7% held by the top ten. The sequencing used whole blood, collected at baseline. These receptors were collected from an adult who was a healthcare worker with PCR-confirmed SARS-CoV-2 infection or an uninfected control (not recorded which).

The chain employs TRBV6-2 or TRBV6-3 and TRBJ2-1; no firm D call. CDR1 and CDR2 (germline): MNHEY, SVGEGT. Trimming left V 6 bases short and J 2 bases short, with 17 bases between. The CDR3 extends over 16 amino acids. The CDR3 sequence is CASRPLLPGPYNEQFF. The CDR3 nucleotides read TGTGCCAGCAGACCCCTCCTACCAGGCCCCTACAATGAGCAGTTCTTC.

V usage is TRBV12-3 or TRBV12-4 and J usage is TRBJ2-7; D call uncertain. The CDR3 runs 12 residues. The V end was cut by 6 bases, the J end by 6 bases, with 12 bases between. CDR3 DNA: TGTGCCAGCAGCCCGGGCATCCCCGAGCAGTACTTC. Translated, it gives CASSPGIPEQYF.

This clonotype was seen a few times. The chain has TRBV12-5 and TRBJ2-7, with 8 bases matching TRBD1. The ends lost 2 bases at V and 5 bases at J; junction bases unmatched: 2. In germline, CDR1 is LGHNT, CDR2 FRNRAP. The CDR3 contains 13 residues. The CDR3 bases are TGTGCTAGTGGTTTGTTGGACAGGGACGAGCAGTACTTC. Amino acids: CASGLLDRDEQYF.

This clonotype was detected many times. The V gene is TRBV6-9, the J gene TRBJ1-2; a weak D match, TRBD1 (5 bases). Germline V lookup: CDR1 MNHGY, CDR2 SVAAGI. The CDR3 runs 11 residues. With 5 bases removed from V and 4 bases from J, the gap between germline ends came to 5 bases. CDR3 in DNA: TGTGCCAGCAGTGGGACCTATGGCTACACCTTC. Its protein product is CASSGTYGYTF.

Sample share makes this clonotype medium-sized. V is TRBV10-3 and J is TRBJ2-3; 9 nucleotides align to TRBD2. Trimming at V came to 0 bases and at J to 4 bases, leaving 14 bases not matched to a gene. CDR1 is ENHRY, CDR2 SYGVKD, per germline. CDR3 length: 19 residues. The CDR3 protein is CAISESLTAGGPVADTQYF. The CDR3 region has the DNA TGTGCCATCAGTGAGTCCCTTACCGCGGGAGGGCCTGTGGCAGATACGCAGTATTTT.

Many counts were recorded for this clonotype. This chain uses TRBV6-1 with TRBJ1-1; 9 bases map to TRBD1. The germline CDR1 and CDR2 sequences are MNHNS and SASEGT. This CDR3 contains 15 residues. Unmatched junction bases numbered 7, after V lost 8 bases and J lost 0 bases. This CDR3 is CASGPDRGMNTEAFF. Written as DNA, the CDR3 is TGTGCCAGCGGCCCGGACAGGGGTATGAACACTGAAGCTTTCTTT.

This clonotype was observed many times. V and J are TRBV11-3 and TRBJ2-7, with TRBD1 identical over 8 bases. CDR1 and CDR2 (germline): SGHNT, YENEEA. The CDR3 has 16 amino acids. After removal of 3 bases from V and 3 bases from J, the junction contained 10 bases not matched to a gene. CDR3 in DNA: TGTGCCAGCAGCTTCGGACAGGGATGGACCCTCTACGAGCAGTACTTC. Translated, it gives CASSFGQGWTLYEQYF.

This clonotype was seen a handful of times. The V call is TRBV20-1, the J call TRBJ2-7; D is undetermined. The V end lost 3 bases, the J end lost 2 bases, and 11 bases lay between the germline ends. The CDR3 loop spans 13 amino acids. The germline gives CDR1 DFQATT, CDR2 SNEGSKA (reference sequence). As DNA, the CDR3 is TGCAGTGCTAGGGTGCAGTATCCCTACGAGCAGTACTTC. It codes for CSARVQYPYEQYF.

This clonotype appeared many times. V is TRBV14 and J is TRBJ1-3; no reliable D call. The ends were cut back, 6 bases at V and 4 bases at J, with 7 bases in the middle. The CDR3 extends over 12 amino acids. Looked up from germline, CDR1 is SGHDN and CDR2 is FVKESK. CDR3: CASRISGNTIYF. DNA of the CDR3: TGTGCCAGCAGGATTTCCGGAAACACCATATATTTT.

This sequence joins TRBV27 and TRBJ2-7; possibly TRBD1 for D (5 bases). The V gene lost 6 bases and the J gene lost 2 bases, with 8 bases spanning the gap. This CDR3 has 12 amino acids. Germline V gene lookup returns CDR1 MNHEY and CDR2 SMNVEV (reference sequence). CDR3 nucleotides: TGTGCCAGCAGCCAGGGCCCCTACGAGCAGTACTTC. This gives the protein CASSQGPYEQYF.

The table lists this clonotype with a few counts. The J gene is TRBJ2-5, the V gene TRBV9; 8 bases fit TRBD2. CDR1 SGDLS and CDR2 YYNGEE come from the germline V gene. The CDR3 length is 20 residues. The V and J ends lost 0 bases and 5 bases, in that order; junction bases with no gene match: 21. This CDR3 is CASSVEKRGLHYPGAETQYF. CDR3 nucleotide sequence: TGTGCCAGCAGCGTAGAAAAGCGGGGGCTTCACTACCCCGGGGCGGAGACCCAGTACTTC.

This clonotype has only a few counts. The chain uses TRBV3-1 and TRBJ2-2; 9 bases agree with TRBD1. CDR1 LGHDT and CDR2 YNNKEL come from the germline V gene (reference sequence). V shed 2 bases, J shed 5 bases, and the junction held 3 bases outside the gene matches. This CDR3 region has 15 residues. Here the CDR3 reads CASSQPGQGTGELFF. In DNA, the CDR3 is TGTGCCAGCAGCCAACCGGGACAGGGAACCGGGGAGCTGTTTTTT.

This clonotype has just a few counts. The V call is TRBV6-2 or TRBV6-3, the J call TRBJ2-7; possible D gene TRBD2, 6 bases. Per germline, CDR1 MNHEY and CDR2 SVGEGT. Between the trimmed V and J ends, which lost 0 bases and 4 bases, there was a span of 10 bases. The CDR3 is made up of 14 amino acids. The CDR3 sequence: CASSYSATSYEQYF. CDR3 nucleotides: TGTGCCAGCAGTTACTCCGCGACTAGTTACGAGCAGTACTTC.

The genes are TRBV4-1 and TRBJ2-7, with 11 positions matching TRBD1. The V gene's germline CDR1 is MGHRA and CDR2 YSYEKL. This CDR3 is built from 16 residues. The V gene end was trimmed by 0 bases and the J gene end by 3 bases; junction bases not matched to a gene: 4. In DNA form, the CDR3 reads TGCGCCAGCAGCCAAGATGGGACAGGGGGATTCTACGAGCAGTACTTC. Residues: CASSQDGTGGFYEQYF.